This TCR beta chain was documented in a study of graft-versus-host responses after intestinal transplantation. Study-level background: Anti-thymocyte globulin was used for induction in all recipients, who then took tacrolimus and steroids for two to four years.

With around 200,000 irradiated, violet-dye-labeled stimulator cells, around 200,000 CFSE-labeled responder cells were plated. Following the reaction, CD3+CD4+ and CD3+CD8+ responders that were proliferating and CFSE-low underwent sorting. Assay used: immunoSEQ multiplex PCR; TCRdb lists only in-frame clones, some missing. The sample shows roughly 21,000 clones, 30% to 40% of them seen only once. The V segment lost 5 bases and the J segment 0 bases; nucleotides outside the gene matches: 7. In germline, CDR1 is SGHAT, CDR2 FQNNGV. The CDR3 is 16 amino acids. The study, taken as a whole, reports: When patients had graft-donor T cell macrochimerism, their allografts held high graft-versus-host to host-versus-graft clonal ratios.

Sequenced material: alloreactive CD8+ T cells from a mixed lymphocyte reaction culture, taken before intestinal transplant. This sample's subset: CFSE-low proliferating T cells sorted from roughly six-day pre-transplant mixed lymphocyte reaction (GvH or HvG direction). This sequence was found in a human patient who received an intestinal transplant. The V and J genes are TRBV11-2 and TRBJ2-1; TRBD2 matches 7 bases. The CDR3 sequence: CASSRLRGSSYNEQFF. The CDR3 DNA reads as TGTGCCAGCAGCCGATTGCGGGGGAGCTCCTACAATGAGCAGTTCTTC.